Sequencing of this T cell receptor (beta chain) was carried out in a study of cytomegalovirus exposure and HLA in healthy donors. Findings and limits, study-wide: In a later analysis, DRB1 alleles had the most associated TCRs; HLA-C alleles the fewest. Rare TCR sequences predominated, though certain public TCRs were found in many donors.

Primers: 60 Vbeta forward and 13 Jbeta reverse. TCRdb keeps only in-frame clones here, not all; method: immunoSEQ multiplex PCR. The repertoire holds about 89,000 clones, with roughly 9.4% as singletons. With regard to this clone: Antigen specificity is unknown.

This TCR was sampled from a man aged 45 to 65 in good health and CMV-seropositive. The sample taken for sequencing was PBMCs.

As DNA, the CDR3 is TGTGCCAGCAGGCCGATTAGCGCGCACAATGAGCAGTTCTTC. Translated, it gives CASRPISAHNEQFF. The chain recombines TRBV28 with TRBJ2-1; a weak D match, TRBD2 (5 bases). CDR3 length: 14 amino acids. Trimming left V 6 bases short and J 5 bases short, with 14 bases between. Germline V lookup: CDR1 MDHEN, CDR2 SYDVKM.